These 25 T cell receptor beta chains were sequenced from one sample in a study of cytomegalovirus exposure and HLA in healthy donors. PCR involved 60 Vbeta and 13 Jbeta primers. The table came from immunoSEQ multiplex PCR; TCRdb's copy has only in-frame clones and leaves some out. The sample totals about 120,000 clones. Input material: PBMCs. These receptors came from a man aged 35 to 55 in good health and CMV-seropositive.

This chain uses TRBV7-8 with TRBJ2-3; D remains unclear. Germline values: CDR1 SGHVS, CDR2 FQNEAQ. The ends were cut back, 4 bases at V and 0 bases at J, with 8 bases in the middle. The CDR3 loop spans 14 amino acids. The CDR3 loop reads CASSSLSSTDTQYF. The CDR3 nucleotides read TGTGCCAGCAGCTCCCTTTCGAGCACAGATACGCAGTATTTT.

The rearrangement links TRBV2 to TRBJ2-7; D possibly corresponds to TRBD1 (5 bases). Per germline, CDR1 SNHLY and CDR2 FYNNEI. The CDR3 has 14 residues. V was cut by 8 bases and J by 0 bases, with 14 bases left in between. DNA for the CDR3: TGTGCCAGCGCAGCGCTGGGGCGCTCCTACGAGCAGTACTTC. Its protein is CASAALGRSYEQYF.

The V and J genes are TRBV5-6 and TRBJ1-1; D ambiguous. With 0 bases removed from V and 3 bases from J, the gap between germline ends came to 9 bases. CDR3 size: 14 residues. Germline values: CDR1 SGHDT, CDR2 YYEEEE. The CDR3 sequence: CASSLVGGYTEAFF. The CDR3 DNA reads as TGTGCCAGCAGCTTGGTCGGAGGGTACACTGAAGCTTTCTTT.

J is TRBJ2-2 and V is TRBV6-1, with D perhaps TRBD2 (7 bases). The CDR3 consists of 14 residues. The V end was cut by 7 bases, the J end by 5 bases, with 14 bases between. The germline gives CDR1 MNHNS, CDR2 SASEGT. CDR3 residues: CASIRGAETGELFF. For the CDR3, the DNA is TGTGCCAGCATTCGGGGGGCGGAAACCGGGGAGCTGTTTTTT.

The V call is TRBV9, the J call TRBJ1-2; 9 bases agree with TRBD1. Germline trimming cut 3 bases from V and 4 bases from J; bases unmatched to any gene: 4. Germline V CDR1 and CDR2: SGDLS, YYNGEE. The CDR3 loop spans 14 amino acids. As DNA, the CDR3 is TGTGCCAGCAGCGGGGACAGGGTAGCCTATGGCTACACCTTC. Residues: CASSGDRVAYGYTF.

The chain is built from TRBV6-5 and TRBJ1-5; tentatively, D is TRBD1 (5 bases). Deletions cut 6 bases from V and 4 bases from J, with 13 bases between. This CDR3 contains 14 residues. Germline lookup yields CDR1 MNHEY and CDR2 SVGAGI. The CDR3 protein is CASRPGRGNQPQHF. The CDR3 DNA is TGTGCCAGCAGGCCAGGAAGGGGAAATCAGCCCCAGCATTTT.

V usage is TRBV5-1 and J usage is TRBJ2-2, with TRBD2 matching 10 bases. Germline CDR1 and CDR2: SGHRS and YFSETQ. V gave up 4 bases and J gave up 8 bases; unmatched junction bases: 8. The CDR3 totals 15 residues. The DNA of the CDR3 is TGCGCCAGCAGCCCAGCGGGAGGGGATATTGGGGAGCTGTTTTTT. Protein product: CASSPAGGDIGELFF.

The chain carries TRBV30 and TRBJ2-5; 7 bases match TRBD1. This CDR3 comprises 14 residues. J lost 5 bases, V lost 3 bases, and 9 bases had no gene match. Germline V gene data show CDR1 as GTSNPN and CDR2 as SVGIG (reference sequence). The CDR3 DNA sequence: TGTGCCTGGAGGGACAGGAGACGCGGGGAGACCCAGTACTTC. Translated: CAWRDRRRGETQYF.

The V call is TRBV13, the J call TRBJ2-3; D is perhaps TRBD1 (6 bases). V lost 0 bases, J lost 2 bases, and 12 bases lay in between. The CDR3 loop spans 16 amino acids. CDR1 PRHDT and CDR2 FYEKMQ come from the germline V gene (reference sequence). The CDR3 DNA sequence: TGTGCCAGCAGCTTAGGGGTAGGGGGTGTCACAGATACGCAGTATTTT. Translation gives CASSLGVGGVTDTQYF.

The chain couples TRBV7-8 to TRBJ1-1; perhaps TRBD1 as D (5 bases). The V end lost 1 base, the J end lost 3 bases, and 12 bases lay between the germline ends. CDR1 and CDR2 (germline): SGHVS, FQNEAQ. CDR3 size: 15 residues. CDR3 in amino acids: CASSLERGGYTEAFF. CDR3 DNA sequence: TGTGCCAGCAGCTTAGAAAGGGGAGGGTACACTGAAGCTTTCTTT.

The genes are TRBV7-7 and TRBJ2-1; 11 positions agree with TRBD2. CDR1 is SSHAT, CDR2 FNYEAQ, per germline (reference sequence). There are 14 residues in the CDR3. V dropped 5 bases and J dropped 6; count of bases not matched to a gene: 3. The DNA for the CDR3 is TGTGCCAGCAGCCGTAGCGGGAGGGGCAATGAGCAGTTCTTC. As protein: CASSRSGRGNEQFF.

CDR3 bases: TGTGCCATCAGTCGGACAGGGTGGGACACCGGGGAGCTGTTTTTT. Translation gives CAISRTGWDTGELFF. The chain is built from TRBV10-3 and TRBJ2-2, with 8 bases that match TRBD1. With V trimmed by 5 bases and J by 3 bases, 5 bases remained unmatched. CDR1 is ENHRY and CDR2 is SYGVKD in the germline V gene. The CDR3 has 15 amino acids.

The chain joins TRBV7-9 to TRBJ1-1, with 8 nucleotides matching TRBD1. With V trimmed by 5 bases and J by 1 base, 3 bases remained unmatched. The CDR3 runs 14 residues. Germline lookup yields CDR1 SEHNR and CDR2 FQNEAQ (reference sequence). CDR3 in amino acids: CASSVTGGNTEAFF. CDR3 in DNA: TGTGCCAGCAGCGTAACAGGGGGGAACACTGAAGCTTTCTTT.

For this clone: Different DNA sequences within this sample yield the same CDR3. CDR3 region: CASSPTGTRGYEQYF. In nucleotides, the CDR3 is TGCGCCAGCAGCCCCACCGGGACTAGGGGTTACGAGCAGTACTTC. V gene TRBV4-1 combines with J gene TRBJ2-7; 8 positions match TRBD2. The CDR3 is 15 amino acids. V was pared by 4 bases and J by 4 bases, with 9 bases of the junction left unmatched. Germline V lookup: CDR1 MGHRA, CDR2 YSYEKL.

The chain joins TRBV2 to TRBJ1-2; D gene unclear. This CDR3 is built from 12 residues. Germline CDR1 SNHLY, CDR2 FYNNEI. V was shortened by 8 bases and J by 8 bases, with 15 bases between the two germline ends. The CDR3 reads CASRVRQQGYTF. The CDR3 coding sequence is TGTGCCAGCCGGGTCCGCCAGCAGGGCTACACCTTC.

This chain connects TRBV5-1 to TRBJ2-5; D might be TRBD1 (6 bases). CDR1 and CDR2 from the germline V gene are SGHRS and YFSETQ. Deletions cut 4 bases from V and 5 bases from J, with 21 bases between. CDR3 length: 16 residues. CDR3 protein: CASSLTGSGLGETQYF. The CDR3 nucleotides are TGCGCCAGCAGCCTGACAGGTTCGGGGTTGGGGGAGACCCAGTACTTC.

The chain links TRBV28 to TRBJ2-7, with D perhaps TRBD2 (7 bases). Trimming left V 4 bases short and J 0 bases short, with 16 bases between. Germline V gene sequence: CDR1 MDHEN, CDR2 SYDVKM. CDR3 length: 16 amino acids. The DNA of the CDR3 is TGTGCCAGCAGTTCCCTCGGGGGGACAAACTCCTACGAGCAGTACTTC. Translation: CASSSLGGTNSYEQYF.

The gene calls are TRBV25-1 and TRBJ2-1, with 8 positions matching TRBD1. V lost 5 bases, J lost 4 bases, and 10 bases stayed unmatched. The CDR3 spans 16 residues. In germline, CDR1 is MGHDK, CDR2 SYGVNS. CDR3 coding DNA: TGTGCCAGCAGTACCATCCGGGACAGGCTATACAATGAGCAGTTCTTC. Its protein product is CASSTIRDRLYNEQFF.

The chain links TRBV6-5 to TRBJ2-7; 14 bases are shared with TRBD2. Germline lookup yields CDR1 MNHEY and CDR2 SVGAGI. This CDR3 comprises 15 residues. The V segment lost 4 bases and the J segment 7 bases; nucleotides outside the gene matches: 6. The CDR3 nucleotides are TGTGCCAGCAGTTTGGGACTAGCGGGAGTCCGGGAGCAGTACTTC. Translation: CASSLGLAGVREQYF.

This chain connects TRBV27 to TRBJ2-7; 9 bases match TRBD1. There are 16 residues in the CDR3. V lost 5 bases to trimming and J lost 4 bases; unmatched junction nucleotides: 12. Per germline, CDR1 MNHEY and CDR2 SMNVEV (reference sequence). The CDR3 DNA is TGTGCCAGCAGTCAGTTTGCCGGGACAGGGTTTTACGAGCAGTACTTC. Translating it yields CASSQFAGTGFYEQYF.

V usage is TRBV4-3 and J usage is TRBJ1-2, with 9 nucleotides matching TRBD1. J lost 2 bases, V lost 4 bases, and 2 bases had no gene match. Germline V lookup: CDR1 LGHNA, CDR2 YSLEER. CDR3 length: 14 amino acids. The DNA for the CDR3 is TGCGCCAGCAGCCCTGGACAGGGGAACTATGGCTACACCTTC. It translates to CASSPGQGNYGYTF.

The chain uses TRBV19 and TRBJ2-1; 12 bases match TRBD2. Germline CDR1 LNHDA, CDR2 SQIVND (reference sequence). J gave up 3 bases and V 3 bases, and 6 bases lay outside the gene matches. This CDR3 contains 17 residues. In DNA, the CDR3 is TGTGCCAGTAGTATTACCTGGACTAGCGGGGACTACAATGAGCAGTTCTTC. This encodes CASSITWTSGDYNEQFF.

The chain combines TRBV5-1 with TRBJ2-7; D is possibly TRBD2 (5 bases). The CDR3 length is 15 residues. Germline-derived CDR1 and CDR2 are SGHRS and YFSETQ. V lost 3 bases, J lost 2 bases, and 15 bases lay in between. This chain's CDR3 is CASSSFMGDPYEQYF. CDR3 coding DNA: TGCGCCAGCAGCTCTTTTATGGGAGATCCCTACGAGCAGTACTTC.

The chain combines TRBV4-3 with TRBJ2-7, with unresolved D. Germline V lookup: CDR1 LGHNA, CDR2 YSLEER. The CDR3 has 14 amino acids. Trimming removed 0 bases from V and 3 bases from J, with 9 bases in between. The DNA of the CDR3 is TGCGCCAGCAGCCAAGACCTAGTCGGCTACGAGCAGTACTTC. Translation gives CASSQDLVGYEQYF.

This sequence joins TRBV4-2 and TRBJ2-3; 9 positions agree with TRBD2. V shed 1 base, J shed 5 bases, and the junction held 10 bases outside the gene matches. This CDR3 has 17 residues. The germline CDR1 and CDR2 sequences are LGHNA and YNFKEQ. The CDR3 loop reads CASSQGGSGRGGDTQYF. The CDR3 region has the DNA TGTGCCAGCAGCCAAGGGGGTAGCGGGAGAGGAGGAGATACGCAGTATTTT.